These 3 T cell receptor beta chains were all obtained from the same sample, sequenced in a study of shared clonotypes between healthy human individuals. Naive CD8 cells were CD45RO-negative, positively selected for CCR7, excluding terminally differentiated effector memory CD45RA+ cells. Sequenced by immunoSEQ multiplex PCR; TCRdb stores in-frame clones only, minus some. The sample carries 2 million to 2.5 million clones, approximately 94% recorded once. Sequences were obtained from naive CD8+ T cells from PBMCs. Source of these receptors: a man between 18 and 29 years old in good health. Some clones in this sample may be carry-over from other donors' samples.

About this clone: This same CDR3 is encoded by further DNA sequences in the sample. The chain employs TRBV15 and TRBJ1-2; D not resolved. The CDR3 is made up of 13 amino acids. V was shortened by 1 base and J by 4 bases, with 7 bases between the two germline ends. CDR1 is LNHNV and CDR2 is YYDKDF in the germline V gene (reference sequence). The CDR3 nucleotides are TGTGCCACCAGCAGAGGAACCGGCTATGGCTACACCTTC. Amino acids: CATSRGTGYGYTF.

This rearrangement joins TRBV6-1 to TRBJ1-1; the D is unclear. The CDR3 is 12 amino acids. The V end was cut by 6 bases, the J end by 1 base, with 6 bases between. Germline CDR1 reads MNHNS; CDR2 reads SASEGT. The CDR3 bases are TGTGCCAGCAGGAGACAGAACACTGAAGCTTTCTTT. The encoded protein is CASRRQNTEAFF.

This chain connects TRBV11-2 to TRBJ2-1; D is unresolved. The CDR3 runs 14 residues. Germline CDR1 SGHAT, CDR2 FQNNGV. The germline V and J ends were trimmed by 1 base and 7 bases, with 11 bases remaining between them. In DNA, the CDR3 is TGTGCCAGCAGCTTAGTTGGCATAGGAAATGAGCAGTTCTTC. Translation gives CASSLVGIGNEQFF.